The 15 T cell receptor beta chains given below trace back to one sample, sequenced in a study of human T cells and chemical hapten exposure. TCRdb re-derived calls from the RACE reads in MiXCR, one entry per CDR3 protein. The table includes more than 55,000 distinct CDR3 sequences, 11% detected once. Time point of the sample: pre-sensitization, week 0. Treatment indicated: therapeutic diphenylcyclopropenone sensitization with weekly scalp DPC. Sequencing was performed on whole blood, taken in connection with sensitization to the hapten diphenylcyclopropenone (DPC). Receptor source: a middle-aged woman with alopecia areata. Some clones in this sample may be carry-over from other donors' samples.

This clonotype was picked up a small number of times. The chain carries TRBV12-3 or TRBV12-4 and TRBJ1-1; tentative D call: TRBD1 (6 bases). Trimming left V 6 bases short and J 0 bases short, with 11 bases between. This CDR3 region has 14 residues. This CDR3 reads CASRDGQMNTEAFF. In DNA, the CDR3 is TGTGCCAGCAGGGACGGACAGATGAACACTGAAGCTTTCTTT.

This sequence joins TRBV12-3 or TRBV12-4 and TRBJ2-7, with D possibly matching TRBD1 (5 bases). The CDR3 loop spans 12 amino acids. V shed 6 bases and J shed 1 base, with 7 bases lying between them. The CDR3 nucleotides are TGTGCCAGCAGGGCAGGGTCCTACGAGCAGTACTTC. As protein: CASRAGSYEQYF.

This clonotype has at least ten counts. The chain couples TRBV6-2 or TRBV6-3 to TRBJ2-1; D is perhaps TRBD1 (6 bases). Trimming shortened V by 8 bases and J by 4 bases, and 15 bases separated the two germline ends. The CDR3 is made up of 14 amino acids. Germline-derived CDR1 and CDR2 are MNHEY and SVGEGT. CDR3 residues: CASLPGQTYNEQFF. CDR3 bases: TGTGCCAGCCTACCAGGACAGACGTACAATGAGCAGTTCTTC.

V is TRBV28 and J is TRBJ1-2; tentative D call: TRBD1 (5 bases). Trimming stripped 11 bases from V and 4 bases from J, with 23 bases between. The CDR3 length is 15 residues. Germline CDR1 reads MDHEN; CDR2 reads SYDVKM. The chain's CDR3 is CAGTFLGQGGYGYTF. In nucleotides, the CDR3 is TGTGCCGGCACCTTCCTGGGCCAGGGCGGCTATGGCTACACCTTC.

The chain has TRBV28 and TRBJ2-2; 8 bases are a match to TRBD2. From germline, CDR1 is MDHEN and CDR2 SYDVKM. V lost 5 bases to trimming and J lost 9 bases; unmatched junction nucleotides: 20. CDR3 length equals 18 residues. CDR3 DNA sequence: TGTGCCAGCAGTGCCCTTGTTGCGGGAGGCACGCCACCCTGGGAGCTGTTTTTT. Translating gives CASSALVAGGTPPWELFF.

This clonotype appeared a few times. CDR3: CSAGEGEFF. The CDR3, as DNA: TGCAGCGCAGGGGAGGGTGAGTTCTTC. This chain links TRBV29-1 with TRBJ2-1, with D possibly matching TRBD2 (7 bases). CDR1 is SQVTM, CDR2 ANQGSEA, per germline. Trimming left V 7 bases short and J 14 bases short, with 12 bases between. This CDR3 comprises 9 residues.

Many counts were recorded for this clonotype. The chain is built from TRBV6-5 and TRBJ2-1; 12 positions match TRBD1. J gave up 7 bases and V 7 bases, and 8 bases lay outside the gene matches. The V gene's germline CDR1 is MNHEY and CDR2 SVGAGI. CDR3 size: 15 residues. CDR3 loop: CASKRGTGGSNEQFF. For the CDR3, the DNA is TGTGCCAGCAAAAGGGGGACAGGGGGCTCGAATGAGCAGTTCTTC.

The chain employs TRBV28 and TRBJ1-6; D not certain. Between the trimmed V and J ends, which lost 6 bases and 0 bases, there was a span of 6 bases. Looked up from germline, CDR1 is MDHEN and CDR2 is SYDVKM. The CDR3 has 14 amino acids. The CDR3 region is CASRPSSYNSPLHF. The CDR3 DNA sequence: TGTGCCAGCAGGCCGAGCTCCTATAATTCACCCCTCCACTTT.

This clonotype was observed at least ten times. The chain joins TRBV5-4 to TRBJ1-3; D call uncertain. Germline V gene data show CDR1 as SGHNT and CDR2 as YYREEE (reference sequence). The germline V and J ends were trimmed by 3 bases and 0 bases, with 16 bases remaining between them. This CDR3 is 17 amino acids long. DNA of the CDR3: TGTGCCAGCAGCTCTGCCGGGCGCCCAAGCTCTGGAAACACCATATATTTT. Amino acids: CASSSAGRPSSGNTIYF.

The CDR3 loop reads CASSVTGTTNSPLHF. The CDR3 DNA is TGTGCCAGCAGTGTTACCGGGACCACTAATTCACCCCTCCACTTT. The chain couples TRBV25-1 to TRBJ1-6; tentative D call: TRBD1 (5 bases). The CDR3 runs 15 residues. CDR1 is MGHDK, CDR2 SYGVNS, per germline. The V end lost 4 bases, the J end lost 6 bases, and 13 bases lay between the germline ends.

V and J are TRBV29-1 and TRBJ1-1; no reliable D call. Germline CDR1 SQVTM, CDR2 ANQGSEA. Trimming stripped 4 bases from V and 0 bases from J, with 6 bases between. CDR3 length: 12 amino acids. The CDR3 is CSVAEMNTEAFF. As DNA, the CDR3 is TGCAGCGTTGCAGAGATGAACACTGAAGCTTTCTTT.

This clonotype appeared a few times. The chain links TRBV12-3 or TRBV12-4 to TRBJ2-2; TRBD2 agrees at 7 bases. There are 16 residues in the CDR3. V was clipped by 7 bases and J by 4 bases; unmatched bases: 12. The CDR3 loop is CASTGGGGSLTGELFF. The CDR3 DNA reads TGTGCCAGCACCGGTGGCGGCGGGAGCCTCACCGGGGAGCTGTTTTTT.

This clonotype was detected many times. This chain joins TRBV7-2 and TRBJ2-3; D is uncertain. This CDR3 has 12 amino acids. Germline loops: CDR1 SGHTA, CDR2 FQGNSA. V was shortened by 4 bases and J by 6 bases, with 8 bases between the two germline ends. CDR3 coding DNA: TGTGCCAGCAGCTCGCAGAGGGATACGCAGTATTTT. The encoded protein is CASSSQRDTQYF.

There are many counts of this clonotype. The genes are TRBV7-2 and TRBJ2-4, with TRBD1 matching 9 bases. The CDR3 extends over 17 amino acids. Germline CDR1 and CDR2: SGHTA and FQGNSA. Trimming took 5 bases from V and 8 from J; bases not matched to a gene: 16. As DNA, the CDR3 is TGTGCCAGCAGCCTTAGGTACCGGGACAGGGTGGCGGACATTCAGTACTTC. Encoded protein: CASSLRYRDRVADIQYF.

This clonotype was detected many times. The chain has TRBV7-2 and TRBJ2-1; perhaps TRBD2 as D (5 bases). CDR3 length equals 15 residues. The V and J ends lost 4 bases and 5 bases respectively, with 15 bases between them. Looked up from germline, CDR1 is SGHTA and CDR2 is FQGNSA. CDR3 sequence: CASSWRTGGNNEQFF. DNA for the CDR3: TGTGCCAGCAGCTGGAGGACCGGCGGTAACAATGAGCAGTTCTTC.